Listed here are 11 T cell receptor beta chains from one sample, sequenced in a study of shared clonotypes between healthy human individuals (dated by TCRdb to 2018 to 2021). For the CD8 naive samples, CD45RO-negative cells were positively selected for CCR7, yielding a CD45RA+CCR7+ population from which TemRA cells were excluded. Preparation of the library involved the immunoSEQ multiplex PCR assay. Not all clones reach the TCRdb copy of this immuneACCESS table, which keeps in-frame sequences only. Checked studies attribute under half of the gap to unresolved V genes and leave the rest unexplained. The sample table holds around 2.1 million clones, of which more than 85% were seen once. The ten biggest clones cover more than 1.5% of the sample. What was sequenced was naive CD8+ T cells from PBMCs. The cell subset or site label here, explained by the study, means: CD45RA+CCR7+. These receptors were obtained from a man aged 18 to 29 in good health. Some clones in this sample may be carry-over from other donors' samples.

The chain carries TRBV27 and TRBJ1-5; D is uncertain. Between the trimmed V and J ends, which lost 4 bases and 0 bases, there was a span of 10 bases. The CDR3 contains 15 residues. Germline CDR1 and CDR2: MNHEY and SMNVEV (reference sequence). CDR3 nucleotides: TGTGCCAGCAGTTCCCGGACGGTTAGCAATCAGCCCCAGCATTTT. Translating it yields CASSSRTVSNQPQHF.

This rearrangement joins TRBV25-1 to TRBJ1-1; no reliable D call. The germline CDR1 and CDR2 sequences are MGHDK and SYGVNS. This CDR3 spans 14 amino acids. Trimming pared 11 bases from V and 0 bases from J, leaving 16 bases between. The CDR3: CASSPGPMNTEAFF. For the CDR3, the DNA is TGTGCCTCATCCCCTGGGCCGATGAACACTGAAGCTTTCTTT.

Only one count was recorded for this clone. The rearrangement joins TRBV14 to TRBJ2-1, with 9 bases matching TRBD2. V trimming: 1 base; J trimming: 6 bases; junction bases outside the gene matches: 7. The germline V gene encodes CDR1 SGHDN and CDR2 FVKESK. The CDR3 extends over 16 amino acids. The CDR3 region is CASSQVGAGGSNEQFF. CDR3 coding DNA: TGTGCCAGCAGCCAAGTGGGAGCGGGAGGCTCCAATGAGCAGTTCTTC.

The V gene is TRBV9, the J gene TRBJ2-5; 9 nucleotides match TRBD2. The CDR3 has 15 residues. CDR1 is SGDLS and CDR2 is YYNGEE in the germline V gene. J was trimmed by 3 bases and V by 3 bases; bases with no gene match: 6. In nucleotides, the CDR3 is TGTGCCAGCAGCGAAGGGCTAGCGGGAAAAGAGACCCAGTACTTC. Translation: CASSEGLAGKETQYF.

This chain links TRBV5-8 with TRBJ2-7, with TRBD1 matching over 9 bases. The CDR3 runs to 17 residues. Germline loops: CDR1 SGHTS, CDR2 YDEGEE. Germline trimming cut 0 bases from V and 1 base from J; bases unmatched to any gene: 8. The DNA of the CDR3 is TGTGCCAGCAGCTTGGCCATTCGGGACAGGGTGTCCTACGAGCAGTACTTC. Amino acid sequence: CASSLAIRDRVSYEQYF.

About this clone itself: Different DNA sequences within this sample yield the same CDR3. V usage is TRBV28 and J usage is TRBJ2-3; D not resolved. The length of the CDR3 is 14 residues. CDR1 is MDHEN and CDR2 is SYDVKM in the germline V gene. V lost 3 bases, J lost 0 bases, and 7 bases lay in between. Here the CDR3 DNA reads TGTGCCAGCAGTTTCCAGAGAAGCACAGATACGCAGTATTTT. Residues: CASSFQRSTDTQYF.

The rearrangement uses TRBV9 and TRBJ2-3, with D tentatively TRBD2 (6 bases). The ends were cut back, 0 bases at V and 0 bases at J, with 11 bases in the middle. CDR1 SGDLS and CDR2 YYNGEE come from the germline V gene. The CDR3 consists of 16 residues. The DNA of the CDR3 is TGTGCCAGCAGCGTAGTCGGAGGGATTAGCACAGATACGCAGTATTTT. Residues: CASSVVGGISTDTQYF.

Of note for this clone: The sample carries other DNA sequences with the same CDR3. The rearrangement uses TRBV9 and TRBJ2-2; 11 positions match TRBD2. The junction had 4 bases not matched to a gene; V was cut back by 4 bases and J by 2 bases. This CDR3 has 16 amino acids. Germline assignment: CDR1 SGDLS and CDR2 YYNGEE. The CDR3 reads CASSPRLAGNTGELFF. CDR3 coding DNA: TGTGCCAGCAGCCCCAGACTAGCGGGAAACACCGGGGAGCTGTTTTTT.

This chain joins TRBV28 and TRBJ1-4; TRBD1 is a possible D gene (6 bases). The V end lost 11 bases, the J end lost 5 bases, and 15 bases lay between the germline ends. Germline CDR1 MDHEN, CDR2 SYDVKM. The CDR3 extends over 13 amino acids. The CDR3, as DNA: TGTGCCGTCCTAAATAGGGGGAATGAAAAACTGTTTTTT. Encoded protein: CAVLNRGNEKLFF.

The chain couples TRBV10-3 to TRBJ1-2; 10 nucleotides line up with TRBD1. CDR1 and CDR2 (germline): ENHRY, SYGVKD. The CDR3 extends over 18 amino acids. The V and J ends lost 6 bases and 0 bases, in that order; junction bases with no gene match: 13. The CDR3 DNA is TGTGCCATCAGGAAATGGTTCCCCGGGACAGGGGCTAACTATGGCTACACCTTC. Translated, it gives CAIRKWFPGTGANYGYTF.

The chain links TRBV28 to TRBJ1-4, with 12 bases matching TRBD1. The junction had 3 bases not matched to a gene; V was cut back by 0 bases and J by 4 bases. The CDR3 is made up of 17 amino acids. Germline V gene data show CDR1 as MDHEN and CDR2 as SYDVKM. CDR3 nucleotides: TGTGCCAGCAGTTTATGGGGGACAGGGGGCATTAATGAAAAACTGTTTTTT. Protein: CASSLWGTGGINEKLFF.